This T cell receptor (beta chain) derives from a study of T cells in Graves' hyperthyroidism and ophthalmopathy. In the study overall: Peripheral blood was drawn at first diagnosis, prior to all treatment.

This clonotype was seen more than once but under ten times. Its antigen remains unidentified. Notes on the study in general: Blood also contained most expanded thyroid clonotypes above 0.001. Median prediction lead before ophthalmopathy onset was 6.5 months with the model.

The CDR3 covers 17 residues. V shed 5 bases and J 0 bases; nucleotides not matched to a gene: 10. The germline V gene has CDR1 MDHEN and CDR2 SYDVKM. It was RNA transcripts that yielded the amplified TCR beta CDR3 regions. RT-PCR in the first round (using the HTBI primer set) targeted the TCR CDR3. TCRdb re-called the multiplex PCR reads through MiXCR, storing one row per CDR3 protein. The sample consists of roughly 500,000 distinct CDR3 sequences, under 25% of them appearing once. The sequencing sample was made of blood. V is TRBV28 and J is TRBJ2-1; 7 bases match TRBD2. This sequence originates from a woman aged 70 to 79 with Graves' ophthalmopathy. The CDR3: CASSPPSGPGSYNEQFF. The CDR3 coding sequence is TGTGCCAGCAGTCCCCCTAGCGGCCCCGGCTCCTACAATGAGCAGTTCTTC.